The clone carrying this T cell receptor beta chain was detected ten times or more. TCRdb redid the calling of the reads with MiXCR, one entry per CDR3 protein. The data contain over 450,000 distinct CDR3 sequences, around 10% of them seen just once; the ten biggest clones take up roughly 10%. The data were taken from a study of T cell repertoires in cytomegalovirus infection. Study-wide context: A matching HLA type, together with CMV infection, was signaled by public TCR beta signatures.

The CDR3 extends over 15 amino acids. With 6 bases clipped from V and 8 bases from J, the junction kept 8 bases outside the gene matches. Germline CDR1 and CDR2: ENHRY and SYGVKD. Sequenced material: PBMCs. The chain couples TRBV10-3 to TRBJ2-1, with 12 bases matching TRBD2. This receptor was obtained from a human donor in good health (CMV status not recorded). Some clones in this sample may be carry-over from other donors' samples. The CDR3 DNA is TGTGCCATCAGCCGACTAGCGGGAGCCGGGGATGAGCAGTTCTTC. Protein sequence: CAISRLAGAGDEQFF.